Detailed here is one T cell receptor (beta chain). Among participants with HIV, every one received treatment in the United States. immunoSEQ v3.0 was run at survey level. The method was immunoSEQ multiplex PCR; TCRdb's version includes in-frame clones alone and lacks a portion of them. This sample has 30,000 to 35,000 clones; 94% occur once, and the top ten carry 3.7%. From germline, CDR1 is MNHNY and CDR2 SVGAGI (reference sequence). This CDR3 is built from 14 residues. V lost 0 bases and J 5 bases, leaving 8 bases between the germline ends. This record belongs to a study of long-term antiretroviral therapy in people with HIV.

Sequenced material: unsorted PBMCs, taken around 5.5 years after starting antiretroviral therapy. The receptor was derived from a woman aged 45-59 years with HIV. The V and J genes are TRBV6-6 and TRBJ1-3; D may be TRBD1 (5 bases). CDR3 loop: CASSYSRGRNTIYF. Here the CDR3 DNA reads TGTGCCAGCAGTTACTCGAGGGGTAGAAACACCATATATTTT.